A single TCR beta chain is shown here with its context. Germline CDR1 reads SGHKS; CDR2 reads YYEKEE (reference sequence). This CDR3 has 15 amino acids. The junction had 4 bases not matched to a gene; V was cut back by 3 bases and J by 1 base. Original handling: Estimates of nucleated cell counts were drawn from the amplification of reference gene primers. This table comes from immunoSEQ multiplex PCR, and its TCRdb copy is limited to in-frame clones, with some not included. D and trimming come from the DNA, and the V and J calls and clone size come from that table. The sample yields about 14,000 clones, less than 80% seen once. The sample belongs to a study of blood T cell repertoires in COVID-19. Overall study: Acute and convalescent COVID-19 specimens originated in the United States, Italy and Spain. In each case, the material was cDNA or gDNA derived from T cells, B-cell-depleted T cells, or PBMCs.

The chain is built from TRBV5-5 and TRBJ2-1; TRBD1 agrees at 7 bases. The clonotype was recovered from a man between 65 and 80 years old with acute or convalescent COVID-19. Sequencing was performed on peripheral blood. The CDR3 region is CASSSSDRSYNEQFF. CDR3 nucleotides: TGTGCCAGCAGCTCCTCGGACAGGTCCTACAATGAGCAGTTCTTC.